These 15 T cell receptor beta chains were sequenced from one sample in a study of Tregs in tolerant kidney transplant recipients. Measured with immunoSEQ multiplex PCR; TCRdb has only the in-frame clones, and not every one. The data contain roughly 64,000 clones, approximately 98% of them singletons. The sample here was Tregs from blood, taken before the transplant. Source of these receptors: a human donor who received a combined kidney and bone marrow transplant.

The chain has TRBV21-1 and TRBJ1-2. TRBV21-1 is an annotated pseudogene. CDR3 size: 16 residues. This CDR3 reads CASSKPWKDCGYGYTF. CDR3 sequence (DNA): TGTGCCAGCAGCAAACCGTGGAAGGATTGCGGCTATGGCTACACCTTC.

This clone occurred once. The chain recombines TRBV5-1 with TRBJ2-5, with a weak D call TRBD2 (6 bases). Trimming removed 0 bases from V and 5 bases from J, with 8 bases in between. The CDR3 consists of 13 residues. CDR1 and CDR2 (germline): SGHRS, YFSETQ. The CDR3 here is CASSLVLAETQYF. The CDR3 bases are TGCGCCAGCAGCTTGGTCCTAGCGGAGACCCAGTACTTC.

DNA for the CDR3: TGTGCCAGCAGCAACCTGGTATCGGGGAGCACAGATACGCAGTATTTT. Translating it yields CASSNLVSGSTDTQYF. The genes are TRBV6-6 and TRBJ2-3, with a weak D call TRBD2 (5 bases). Between the trimmed V and J ends, which lost 6 bases and 0 bases, there was a span of 16 bases. CDR3 length equals 16 residues. Germline CDR1 and CDR2: MNHNY and SVGAGI (reference sequence).

The rearrangement uses TRBV6-6 and TRBJ1-1; D possibly corresponds to TRBD1 (5 bases). The germline V gene has CDR1 MNHNY and CDR2 SVGAGI (reference sequence). CDR3 length: 16 residues. V gave up 4 bases and J gave up 0 bases, with 15 bases separating them. CDR3 sequence (DNA): TGTGCCAGCAGTTGGCCACCTCAGGGTCTGAACACTGAAGCTTTCTTT. Its translation: CASSWPPQGLNTEAFF.

This chain connects TRBV6-5 to TRBJ2-3, with a possible D match to TRBD2 (5 bases). V gave up 5 bases and J gave up 7 bases, with 10 bases separating them. Germline CDR1 reads MNHEY; CDR2 reads SVGAGI. The CDR3 extends over 12 amino acids. This chain's CDR3 is CASSQLGYTQYF. CDR3 coding DNA: TGTGCCAGCAGTCAACTAGGGTATACGCAGTATTTT.

The chain uses TRBV29-1 and TRBJ2-1, with D unclear. Germline CDR1 reads SQVTM; CDR2 reads ANQGSEA. The CDR3 has 14 amino acids. Between the trimmed V and J ends, which lost 3 bases and 0 bases, there was a span of 9 bases. Here the CDR3 reads CSVDVGFSYNEQFF. The CDR3 DNA reads as TGCAGCGTTGACGTCGGGTTCTCCTACAATGAGCAGTTCTTC.

The V call is TRBV7-2, the J call TRBJ2-7; D gene ambiguous. Germline lookup yields CDR1 SGHTA and CDR2 FQGNSA. With 0 bases removed from V and 2 bases from J, the gap between germline ends came to 11 bases. This CDR3 comprises 15 residues. The CDR3 here is CASSLALPSTYEQYF. The CDR3, as DNA: TGTGCCAGCAGCTTAGCGTTGCCTTCTACCTACGAGCAGTACTTC.

Comment on this clone: At one end, the junction sequence differs from germline, possibly due to a read error. V and J are TRBV20-1 and TRBJ2-1; D perhaps matches TRBD2 (5 bases). From germline, CDR1 is DFQATT and CDR2 SNEGSKA (reference sequence). The CDR3 covers 11 residues. The CDR3 here is CSARLLAREVF. CDR3 sequence (DNA): TGCAGTGCTAGGTTGCTAGCCCGCGAGGTCTTC.

The chain employs TRBV29-1 and TRBJ2-3; possibly TRBD2 for D (6 bases). Trimming cost V 3 bases and J 3 bases, with 16 bases left between them. The CDR3 is made up of 15 amino acids. CDR1 and CDR2 (germline): SQVTM, ANQGSEA. CDR3 DNA: TGCAGCGTTGATCGGGTCGGGAGAGGGACAGATACGCAGTATTTT. This encodes CSVDRVGRGTDTQYF.

The chain links TRBV21-1 to TRBJ2-5; no DNA check was done on the table's D call, TRBD2. TRBV21-1 is a documented pseudogene. This CDR3 has 14 amino acids. In nucleotides, the CDR3 is TGTGCCAGCAGCAAGGGGAGGGTCGTGGAGACCCAGTACTTC. Translation: CASSKGRVVETQYF.

The chain carries TRBV10-3 and TRBJ2-3, with a possible D match to TRBD2 (6 bases). Germline CDR1 ENHRY, CDR2 SYGVKD. Trimming left V 10 bases short and J 1 base short, with 18 bases between. The CDR3 is 15 amino acids. CDR3 bases: TGTGCCACCACCAGGGACTTAGAACGCACAGATACGCAGTATTTT. Encoded protein: CATTRDLERTDTQYF.

The chain carries TRBV10-3 and TRBJ2-1, with 8 bases aligning to TRBD1. V dropped 5 bases and J dropped 7; count of bases not matched to a gene: 10. CDR3 length: 15 amino acids. Germline V CDR1 and CDR2: ENHRY, SYGVKD. The CDR3 nucleotides read TGTGCCATCAGTCAATCCGGGACAGGCGGAAATGAGCAGTTCTTC. This sequence encodes CAISQSGTGGNEQFF.

The chain combines TRBV29-1 with TRBJ2-1; 14 bases are shared with TRBD2. Losses at the gene ends were 3 bases for V and 5 bases for J; bases not matched to a gene: 3. Germline-derived CDR1 and CDR2 are SQVTM and ANQGSEA. This CDR3 contains 15 residues. The CDR3 DNA follows: TGCAGCGTTGAGGGACTAGCGGGAGTTAACAATGAGCAGTTCTTC. Protein product: CSVEGLAGVNNEQFF.

This chain joins TRBV15 and TRBJ2-1; 7 nucleotides align to TRBD2. In germline, CDR1 is LNHNV, CDR2 YYDKDF (reference sequence). J gave up 2 bases and V 3 bases, and 4 bases lay outside the gene matches. The CDR3 has 15 residues. DNA for the CDR3: TGTGCCACCAGCAGGAGGCGGGGGACCTACAATGAGCAGTTCTTC. Its protein is CATSRRRGTYNEQFF.

This chain connects TRBV9 to TRBJ1-4; a weak D match, TRBD1 (6 bases). CDR1 is SGDLS and CDR2 is YYNGEE in the germline V gene. Trimming cost V 3 bases and J 7 bases, with 16 bases left between them. The CDR3 has 15 residues. The CDR3 coding sequence is TGTGCCAGCAGCGACTCAGGGGACATTAGTGAAAAACTGTTTTTT. Its translation: CASSDSGDISEKLFF.